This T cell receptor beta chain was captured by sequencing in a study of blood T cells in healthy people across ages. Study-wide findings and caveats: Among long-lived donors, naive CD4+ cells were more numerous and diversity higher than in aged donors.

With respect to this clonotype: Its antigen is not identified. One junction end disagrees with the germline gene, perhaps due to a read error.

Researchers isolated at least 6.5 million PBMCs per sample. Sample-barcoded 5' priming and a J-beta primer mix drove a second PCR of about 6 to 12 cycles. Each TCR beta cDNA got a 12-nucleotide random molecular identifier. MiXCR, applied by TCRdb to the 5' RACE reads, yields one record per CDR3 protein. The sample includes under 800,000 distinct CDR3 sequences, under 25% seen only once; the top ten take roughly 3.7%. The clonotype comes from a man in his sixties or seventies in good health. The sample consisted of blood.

The CDR3 DNA follows: TGTGCCAGCAGCACCGGTCTCCCAGGGAATTCATCCCTCCACTTT. Its protein product is CASSTGLPGNSSLHF. The chain employs TRBV14 and TRBJ1-6; possible D gene TRBD1, 5 bases. The CDR3 spans 15 residues. Looked up from germline, CDR1 is SGHDN and CDR2 is FVKESK. Drawing the rest from reference TRBV14 and TRBJ1-6, the complete variable domain is EAGVTQFPSHSVIEKGQTVTLRCDPISGHDNLYWYRRVMGKEIKFLLHFVKESKQDESGMPNNRFLAERTGGTYSTLKVQPAELEDSGVYFCASSTGLPGNSSLHFGNGTRLTVT.